This paragraph covers one TCR beta chain sequence. Its antigen is unknown. No quality values exist for individual bases; no much larger clone is one base distant. The data originate from a study of blood T cell repertoires in COVID-19 (dated by TCRdb to the early 2020s). For the wider study: Samples covering the acute and convalescent phases of COVID-19 were provided by collaborators in the United States, Italy and Spain. The material from the prospective study consisted of cDNA or gDNA derived from T cells, B-cell-depleted T cells, or PBMCs. The dataset comprised deeply sampled blood TCRbeta repertoires from subjects exposed to, actively infected with, or recovered from COVID-19. The repertoires were made available in a free public database intended to serve as a resource for research on the immune response to SARS-CoV-2. The samples were drawn from two sources: the first 160 participants of the ongoing ImmuneRACE study, and 950 to 1,500 subjects contributed by 6 global collaborators. Nearly every sample came with metadata listing a de-identified subject ID, COVID-19 status, age in years and sex. HLA class I and class II types, where available, came from metadata supplied by the sample provider rather than from assay-based typing.

The immunoSEQ Assay, a bias-controlled multiplex PCR, was used to amplify TCRbeta CDR3 regions from genomic DNA. In the original analysis: The number of nucleated cells in each sample was estimated by amplification of reference gene primers within the assay. Sequence reads were collapsed and filtered to measure the absolute abundance of every unique TCRbeta CDR3 rearrangement. For each sample, productive Simpson clonality was calculated as the square root of Simpson's diversity index over productive rearrangements. TCRdb mirrors the immuneACCESS table, restricted to in-frame sequences. Some clones are absent from its copies; in checked studies, under half trace to an unresolved V gene, and the reason for the others is unknown. That table is the source of V, J and clone size, and D and trimming were worked out from the DNA. The table for this sample lists about 180,000 clones; roughly four fifths of them were counted only once. The top ten clonotypes cover approximately 8% of the sample.

One collaborating source in Seattle enrolled patients during active infection and followed them longitudinally through the course of disease. Collaborating institutions collected whole blood in K2EDTA tubes following their own protocols. For TCRbeta analysis, collaborators shipped samples in one of three forms: frozen whole blood, isolated PBMCs, or DNA extracted from either of those sample types. V gives up 3 bases and J gives up 0 bases, and the segment between their germline ends measures 14 bases. Looking up the germline V gene (reference sequence) yields CDR1 LNHDA and CDR2 SQIVND. The CDR3 runs 16 residues from the cysteine to the phenylalanine. Solely the CDR3 DNA is kept, with 48 bases framed from the first base. Study-wide conclusions, independent of this receptor: The quantity of clinical and demographic metadata differed by source and by participant and was supplied without curation.

The receptor's source is a woman between 70 and 85 years old with COVID-19, enrolled during active disease. Here the chain combines TRBV19 and TRBJ2-5; TRBD1 is a possible D gene, resting on 6 matching bases. The sample consisted of peripheral blood. The nucleotides read TGTGCCAGTAGTATTTCCCTGAACAGGGACCAAGAGACCCAGTACTTC. Translated, this is CASSISLNRDQETQYF. The variable domain in full, with residues beyond the CDR3 obtained from the reference TRBV19 and TRBJ2-5 genes, is DGGITQSPKYLFRKEGQNVTLSCEQNLNHDAMYWYRQDPGQGLRLIYYSQIVNDFQKGDIAEGYSVSREKKESFPLTVTSAQKNPTAFYLCASSISLNRDQETQYFGPGTRLLVL.